These 9 T cell receptor beta chains share one sample of origin, sequenced in a study of post-analysis software for immune sequencing data. Study-wide points: A few TRBV segments appeared more often in patients than in controls, and TRBV5-6, TRBV5-1 and TRBV20-1 were among these.

These receptors have no known antigen. Researchers reported that TCR beta cDNA libraries carried unique molecular identifiers. Each CDR3 protein gets one entry after TCRdb re-called the PCR reads with MiXCR. The repertoire holds under 650,000 distinct CDR3 sequences, with around 47% as singletons. The sequenced sample was blood. These TCRs come from a girl aged 5-17 years with multiple sclerosis.

The rearrangement links TRBV11-2 to TRBJ1-1; 8 nucleotides match TRBD1. From germline, CDR1 is SGHAT and CDR2 FQNNGV. This CDR3 has 16 residues. V shed 5 bases, J shed 4 bases, and the junction held 12 bases outside the gene matches. CDR3 region: CASSPHGQGGGTEAFF. In nucleotides, the CDR3 is TGTGCCAGCAGCCCACACGGACAGGGAGGGGGCACTGAAGCTTTCTTT.

This clonotype was recorded a few times. The chain employs TRBV20-1 and TRBJ1-1; 7 nucleotides match TRBD1. The germline V gene encodes CDR1 DFQATT and CDR2 SNEGSKA (reference sequence). Trimming removed 3 bases from V and 0 bases from J; junction bases left unmatched: 4. This CDR3 spans 14 amino acids. The CDR3 DNA follows: TGCAGTGCTAGGTCCGGGACAGTGAACACTGAAGCTTTCTTT. Translation: CSARSGTVNTEAFF.

J is TRBJ2-1 and V is TRBV6-6; the D call may be TRBD1 or TRBD2 (5 bases each). Looked up from germline, CDR1 is MNHNY and CDR2 is SVGAGI (reference sequence). V lost 6 bases, J lost 5 bases, and 11 bases lay in between. CDR3 length: 13 residues. The CDR3 loop reads CASSPGTNNEQFF. CDR3 bases: TGTGCCAGCAGCCCCGGGACGAACAATGAGCAGTTCTTC.

This clonotype was observed a handful of times. J is TRBJ2-5 and V is TRBV29-1; 10 nucleotides line up with TRBD1. The CDR3 is made up of 15 amino acids. CDR1 SQVTM and CDR2 ANQGSEA come from the germline V gene. The V segment lost 2 bases and the J segment 4 bases; nucleotides outside the gene matches: 7. The DNA of the CDR3 is TGCAGCGTTGAACTGACAGGGGGCAATAGAGAGACCCAGTACTTC. Translating it yields CSVELTGGNRETQYF. Filled out from reference TRBV29-1 and TRBJ2-5, the complete variable domain reads SAVISQKPSRDICQRGTSLTIQCQVDSQVTMMFWYRQQPGQSLTLIATANQGSEATYESGFVIDKFPISRPNLTFSTLTVSNMSPEDSSIYLCSVELTGGNRETQYFGPGTRLLVL.

This chain uses TRBV5-1 with TRBJ2-1, with D unclear. CDR1 and CDR2 (germline): SGHRS, YFSETQ. The CDR3 length is 16 residues. V lost 4 bases and J 0 bases, leaving 14 bases between the germline ends. CDR3: CASSLGSDGSYNEQFF. DNA for the CDR3: TGCGCCAGCAGCCTAGGATCCGACGGCTCCTACAATGAGCAGTTCTTC. The entire variable domain, with the rest obtained from reference TRBV5-1 and TRBJ2-1, is as follows: KAGVTQTPRYLIKTRGQQVTLSCSPISGHRSVSWYQQTPGQGLQFLFEYFSETQRNKGNFPGRFSGRQFSNSRSEMNVSTLELGDSALYLCASSLGSDGSYNEQFFGPGTRLTVL.

The chain recombines TRBV20-1 with TRBJ2-5; TRBD2 is a possible D gene (5 bases). V was shortened by 6 bases and J by 2 bases, with 13 bases between the two germline ends. There are 13 residues in the CDR3. The germline gives CDR1 DFQATT, CDR2 SNEGSKA (reference sequence). In nucleotides, the CDR3 is TGCAGTGCCTCCTCGCCGGGACAAGAGACCCAGTACTTC. Its translation is CSASSPGQETQYF.

The gene calls are TRBV12-3 or TRBV12-4 and TRBJ1-1; 8 positions agree with TRBD1. Losses at the gene ends were 7 bases for V and 8 bases for J; bases not matched to a gene: 12. The CDR3 length is 14 residues. CDR3 sequence: CASTIKTGVAEAFF. The CDR3, as DNA: TGTGCCAGCACTATTAAGACAGGGGTCGCAGAAGCTTTCTTT.

This sequence joins TRBV5-1 and TRBJ1-2, with a tentative D call TRBD1 (6 bases). V lost 0 bases and J lost 5, with 14 bases in between. Germline V gives CDR1 SGHRS, CDR2 YFSETQ. CDR3 length: 15 residues. CDR3 region: CASSLGEQGAYGYTF. The DNA of the CDR3 is TGCGCCAGCAGCTTGGGGGAACAGGGAGCTTATGGCTACACCTTC.

The gene calls are TRBV7-8 and TRBJ2-1; tentatively, D is TRBD1 or TRBD2 (6 bases each). The CDR3 consists of 16 residues. Looked up from germline, CDR1 is SGHVS and CDR2 is FQNEAQ. The V end was cut by 1 base, the J end by 4 bases, with 14 bases between. CDR3 in amino acids: CASSLEVQGGYNEQFF. CDR3 coding DNA: TGTGCCAGCAGCTTAGAGGTACAGGGAGGATACAATGAGCAGTTCTTC.